This T cell receptor beta chain was recorded in a study of T cells of healthy individuals. TCRdb reprocessed the 5' RACE reads with MiXCR, giving one entry per CDR3 protein. The profile shows 53,000 or so distinct CDR3 sequences, roughly 14% of them singletons. This clonotype occurred many times. V lost 1 base to trimming and J lost 4 bases, with 10 bases between them. From germline, CDR1 is SGHTA and CDR2 FQGNSA. The length of the CDR3 is 14 residues. This chain joins TRBV7-2 and TRBJ1-2, with no clear D. The receptor comes from a human donor in good health. CDR3 sequence: CASSLDGPSYGYTF. For the CDR3, the DNA is TGTGCCAGCAGCTTAGACGGGCCGTCCTATGGCTACACCTTC.